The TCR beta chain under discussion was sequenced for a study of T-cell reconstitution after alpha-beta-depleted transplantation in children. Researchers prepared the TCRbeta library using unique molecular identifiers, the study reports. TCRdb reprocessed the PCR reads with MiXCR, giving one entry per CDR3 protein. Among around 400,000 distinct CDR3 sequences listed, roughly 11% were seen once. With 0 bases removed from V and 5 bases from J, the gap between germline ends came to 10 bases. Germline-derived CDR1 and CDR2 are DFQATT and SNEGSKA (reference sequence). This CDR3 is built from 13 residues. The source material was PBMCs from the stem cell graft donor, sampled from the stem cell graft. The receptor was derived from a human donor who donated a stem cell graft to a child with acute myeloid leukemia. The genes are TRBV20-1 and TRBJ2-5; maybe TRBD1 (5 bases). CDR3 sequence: CSARDPGWETQYF. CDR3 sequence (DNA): TGCAGTGCTAGAGATCCAGGGTGGGAGACCCAGTACTTC.